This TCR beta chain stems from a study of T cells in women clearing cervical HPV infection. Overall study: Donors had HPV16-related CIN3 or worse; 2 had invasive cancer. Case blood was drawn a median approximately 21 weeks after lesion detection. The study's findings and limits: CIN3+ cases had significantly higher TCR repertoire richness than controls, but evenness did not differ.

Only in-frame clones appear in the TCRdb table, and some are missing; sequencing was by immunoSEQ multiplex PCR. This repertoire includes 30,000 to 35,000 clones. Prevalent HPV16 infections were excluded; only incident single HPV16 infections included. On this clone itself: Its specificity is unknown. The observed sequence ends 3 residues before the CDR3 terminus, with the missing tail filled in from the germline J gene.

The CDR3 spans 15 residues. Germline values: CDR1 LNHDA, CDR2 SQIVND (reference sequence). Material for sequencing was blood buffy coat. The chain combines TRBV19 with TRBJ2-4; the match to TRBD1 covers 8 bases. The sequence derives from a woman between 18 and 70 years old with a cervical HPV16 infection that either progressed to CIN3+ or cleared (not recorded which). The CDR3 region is CASSPPDRVNYGQYF. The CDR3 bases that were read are TGTGCCAGTAGTCCCCCGGACAGGGTAAACTATGGT.